This TCR beta chain was recorded in a study of shared clonotypes between healthy human individuals. The V end was cut by 3 bases, the J end by 3 bases, with 12 bases between. The length of the CDR3 is 14 residues. Germline V CDR1 and CDR2: SGHVS, FNYEAQ. Under the authors' procedure: As immunoSEQ supplied junction-only sequences (without quality scores), filtering differed. Clones were read by immunoSEQ multiplex PCR, and TCRdb kept only the in-frame ones, dropping some. V and J calls and clone size come straight from that table; D and trimming were deduced from the DNA. The profile shows about 690,000 clones, about 90% of them singletons.

The sequence was obtained from a man younger than 35 in good health. Some clones in this sample may be carry-over from other donors' samples. Sequencing input: memory CD8+ T cells from PBMCs. Subset given: CD45RO+ cells pooled with CCR7-negative TemRA cells. The chain has TRBV7-6 and TRBJ2-7; either TRBD1 or TRBD2 may supply D (5 bases each). DNA for the CDR3: TGTGCCAGCAGCTTGGGGGACGGAGGCTACGAGCAGTACTTC. Protein product: CASSLGDGGYEQYF.